This T cell receptor (beta chain) was profiled in a study of OX40 agonist ivuxolimab in advanced cancers. Germline V gene data show CDR1 as SGHDN and CDR2 as FVKESK. Trimming shortened V by 0 bases and J by 3 bases, and 12 bases separated the two germline ends. This CDR3 has 16 amino acids. The table came from immunoSEQ multiplex PCR; TCRdb's copy has only in-frame clones and leaves some out. The data show about 45,000 clones, about 90% seen once. Note on this clone: Its antigen remains unknown.

General observations from the study: Normalized T-cell clonal expansion was also low in some nonresponders. More expanded clones were found, on average, in CD8+ than in CD4+ T cells. Clonal expansion by week 6 occurred in CD4+ and CD8+ blood T cells (at 0.1 to 3.0 mg/kg).

Sequenced here: CD4+ or CD8+ T cells sorted from blood, sampled in a trial of the OX40 agonist ivuxolimab. The clonotype originates from an adult with an advanced solid tumor such as melanoma, head and neck, liver or kidney cancer. The chain recombines TRBV14 with TRBJ2-1; D is uncertain. DNA of the CDR3: TGTGCCAGCAGCCAAGATAAGGAGACACTCTACAATGAGCAGTTCTTC. Residues: CASSQDKETLYNEQFF. The full variable domain, in which reference TRBV14 and TRBJ2-1 provide the parts outside the CDR3, is EAGVTQFPSHSVIEKGQTVTLRCDPISGHDNLYWYRRVMGKEIKFLLHFVKESKQDESGMPNNRFLAERTGGTYSTLKVQPAELEDSGVYFCASSQDKETLYNEQFFGPGTRLTVL.